This T cell receptor (beta chain) was captured in a study of blood T cell repertoires in COVID-19. In the study overall: Acute and convalescent COVID-19 specimens originated in the United States, Italy and Spain. Sources were T cells, B-cell-depleted T cells, or PBMCs; the material itself was cDNA or gDNA.

The CDR3 has 16 residues. Per the study methods: Amplified reference gene primers provided the basis for estimating nucleated cell counts. Method: immunoSEQ multiplex PCR; TCRdb's copy keeps in-frame clones and lacks some. V and J calls and clone size are those listed in that table; D and trimming were worked out from the DNA. The sample records about 50,000 clones, 90% being singletons. Material: peripheral blood. The sequence was collected from a man aged 35-49 years with acute or convalescent COVID-19. The chain joins TRBV21-1 to TRBJ2-7; TRBD1 is taken as the D call from the table, unchecked against the DNA. TRBV21-1 is designated a pseudogene. CDR3 loop: CASSKGLGDSPYEQYF. CDR3 in DNA: TGTGCCAGCAGCAAAGGATTAGGGGACAGCCCCTACGAGCAGTACTTC.